The 9 T cell receptor beta chains reported below all come from one sample, sequenced in a study of T cell clonality in common variable immunodeficiency. Here immunoSEQ multiplex PCR was the method, and the copy in TCRdb shows in-frame clones only, minus some. Singletons are absent from the sample, which has about 64,000 clones. Sequences were obtained from peripheral blood mononuclear cells. Receptors were obtained from a person between 18 and 75 years old in good health.

In its sample, this clone was seen many times. The read is 3 residues too short to cover the CDR3 end, so that end is filled in from the germline J gene. The chain links TRBV29-1 to TRBJ2-1; D possibly corresponds to TRBD1 (5 bases). CDR1 is SQVTM, CDR2 ANQGSEA, per germline. This CDR3 is 12 amino acids long. V was cut by 4 bases and J by 5 bases, with 9 bases left in between. CDR3 in amino acids: CSVGGRNNEQFF. Partial CDR3 DNA: TGCAGCGTTGGGGGCCGAAACAATGAG.

This clone was counted many times. The read comes to an end 3 residues before the CDR3 does, leaving the germline J gene to fill in the end. The chain has TRBV20-1 and TRBJ2-4, with D tentatively TRBD1 (5 bases). Trimming removed 1 base from V and 5 bases from J, with 9 bases in between. Germline CDR1 reads DFQATT; CDR2 reads SNEGSKA (reference sequence). The CDR3 length is 13 residues. CDR3 bases read: TGCAGTGCTAGAGGACAGAGCCAAAACATT. This codes for CSARGQSQNI. The whole CDR3 sequence is CSARGQSQNIQYF.

This clone was counted ten times or more. Sequencing ends 3 residues short of the CDR3 end; the germline J gene provides the rest. The chain joins TRBV5-4 to TRBJ1-3; no clear D. Germline V gene lookup returns CDR1 SGHNT and CDR2 YYREEE (reference sequence). The CDR3 runs 14 residues. Deletions cut 0 bases from V and 4 bases from J, with 8 bases between. The CDR3 loop is CASSLGPLGNTIYF. The sequenced part of the CDR3 DNA is TGTGCCAGCAGCTTGGGTCCGTTAGGAAACACC.

This clone was seen at least ten times. The read stops 3 residues short of the end of the CDR3; the missing end is completed from the germline J gene. The V gene is TRBV5-1, the J gene TRBJ2-1; 12 nucleotides agree with TRBD2. After removal of 4 bases from V and 3 bases from J, the junction contained 5 bases not matched to a gene. Germline V gene sequence: CDR1 SGHRS, CDR2 YFSETQ. The CDR3 sequence is 16 residues long. The CDR3 bases that were read are TGCGCCAGCAGCCCCCGGACTAGCGGGATCTACAATGAG. Protein: CASSPRTSGIYNE. The full CDR3 protein reads CASSPRTSGIYNEQFF.

This clone was found many times. The read terminates 3 residues before the CDR3 end, so the remaining end is supplied by the germline J gene. The chain uses TRBV18 and TRBJ2-2; a weak D match, TRBD1 (6 bases). Looked up from germline, CDR1 is KGHSH and CDR2 is LQKENI. The V end lost 3 bases, the J end lost 5 bases, and 10 bases lay between the germline ends. This CDR3 spans 14 amino acids. The sequenced CDR3 bases are TGTGCCAGCTCACCGACAGGAGAAACCGGGGAG. It is translated as CASSPTGETGE. The whole CDR3 is CASSPTGETGELFF.

The table lists this clone with many counts. Read coverage stops 3 residues before the CDR3 terminus; the germline J gene supplies the remainder. The gene calls are TRBV19 and TRBJ1-1, with TRBD1 identical over 9 bases. Germline values: CDR1 LNHDA, CDR2 SQIVND (reference sequence). Germline trimming cut 5 bases from V and 4 bases from J; bases unmatched to any gene: 2. The CDR3 sequence is 13 residues long. The DNA read from the CDR3 is TGTGCCAGTAGTGCGGGACAGGGCACTGAA. Translated: CASSAGQGTE. The full CDR3 sequence reads CASSAGQGTEAFF.

There are many counts of this clone. The observed sequence ends 3 residues before the CDR3 terminus, with the missing tail filled in from the germline J gene. The V call is TRBV20-1, the J call TRBJ2-7; no clear D. Germline V gives CDR1 DFQATT, CDR2 SNEGSKA (reference sequence). The CDR3 sequence is 14 residues long. The V gene lost 6 bases and the J gene lost 1 base, with 16 bases spanning the gap. The CDR3 reads CSATQEYRSYEQYF. Incomplete CDR3 DNA: TGCAGTGCCACTCAAGAGTACAGATCCTACGAG.

In its sample, this clone was seen many times. The read finishes 3 residues shy of the CDR3 end, and the germline J gene is used to complete it. V is TRBV20-1 and J is TRBJ1-2; D ambiguous. V lost 0 bases and J lost 6, with 17 bases in between. The CDR3 runs 15 residues. Germline CDR1 DFQATT, CDR2 SNEGSKA (reference sequence). The CDR3 loop is CSARDQARMRDGYTF. Partial CDR3 DNA: TGCAGTGCTAGAGACCAGGCCCGAATGAGGGATGGC.

This clone was counted ten times or more. The DNA ends 3 residues before the CDR3 does, and the rest of the CDR3 is filled in from the germline J gene. The genes are TRBV29-1 and TRBJ2-1; possible D gene TRBD2, 6 bases. Between the trimmed V and J ends, which lost 1 base and 5 bases, there was a span of 15 bases. From germline, CDR1 is SQVTM and CDR2 ANQGSEA. The CDR3 totals 15 residues. CDR3 DNA, as far as it was read: TGCAGCGTTGAAGTTCGGGGGACCTGGAACAATGAG. Translating gives CSVEVRGTWNNE. The entire CDR3 protein is CSVEVRGTWNNEQFF.